What follows describes a single T cell receptor (beta chain). Its antigen is undetermined. The sample is drawn from a study of cytomegalovirus exposure and HLA in healthy donors. Across the study: Sequencing of 150 million to 200 million T cells in an earlier analysis found roughly 120 million unique TCR beta sequences.

From germline, CDR1 is SGHTA and CDR2 FQGNSA. V lost 3 bases to trimming and J lost 0 bases, with 15 bases between them. This CDR3 contains 17 residues. The PCR had 60 Vbeta and 13 Jbeta primers. TCRdb's table, derived via immunoSEQ multiplex PCR, lists solely in-frame clones and lacks some. The sample lists approximately 150,000 clones; 65% to 80% were seen once. Notes on the study in general: The productive fraction for most TCR beta V segments was about 90% or about 30% in an earlier analysis. Analysis was performed later, and it showed HLA-associated TCR beta chains to be more clonally expanded than equally common others. Follow-up analysis seemed to connect common viral pathogens with several of the most significant clusters identified.

Sequencing was performed on PBMCs. V gene TRBV7-2 combines with J gene TRBJ1-3; D possibly corresponds to TRBD1 (6 bases). The receptor comes from a male donor in good health and CMV-seronegative. CDR3 bases: TGTGCCAGCAGCTTGACAGGACGCTTCAGCTCTGGAAACACCATATATTTT. Protein sequence: CASSLTGRFSSGNTIYF.